Below are 14 T cell receptor beta chains sequenced from a single sample in a study of control samples from healthy donors and cancer patients. Assay used: immunoSEQ multiplex PCR; TCRdb lists only in-frame clones, some missing. The table shows about 130,000 clones, with approximately 92% occurring only once. The sample consisted of PBMCs. The source is a man older than 75 with head and neck cancer.

This CDR3 reads CASRLGLNYGYTF. In nucleotides, the CDR3 is TGCGCCAGCAGATTGGGGCTTAACTATGGCTACACCTTC. The chain links TRBV4-1 to TRBJ1-2; D possibly corresponds to TRBD1 (5 bases). This CDR3 has 13 residues. Germline assignment: CDR1 MGHRA and CDR2 YSYEKL. Trimming shortened V by 6 bases and J by 1 base, and 9 bases separated the two germline ends.

The rearrangement links TRBV18 to TRBJ1-5; D gene uncertain. CDR1 is KGHSH and CDR2 is LQKENI in the germline V gene. V lost 0 bases to trimming and J lost 0 bases, with 3 bases between them. The CDR3 has 14 residues. CDR3 protein: CASSPPFSNQPQHF. The CDR3 coding sequence is TGTGCCAGCTCACCACCGTTTAGCAATCAGCCCCAGCATTTT.

The CDR3 DNA follows: TGTGCCAGCAGCGCCCCGAGGGGCGGTCCATACTATGGCTACACCTTC. It specifies CASSAPRGGPYYGYTF. The gene calls are TRBV9 and TRBJ1-2; weak D call: TRBD1 (5 bases). Germline V gene lookup returns CDR1 SGDLS and CDR2 YYNGEE. V gave up 3 bases and J gave up 3 bases, with 18 bases separating them. CDR3 length equals 16 residues.

The rearrangement uses TRBV7-6 and TRBJ2-3; 12 positions agree with TRBD2. Trimming cost V 1 base and J 1 base; bases outside gene matches: 6. CDR1 is SGHVS and CDR2 is FNYEAQ in the germline V gene. The CDR3 consists of 18 residues. The CDR3 protein is CASSLGLAGGPGTDTQYF. CDR3 sequence (DNA): TGTGCCAGCAGCTTAGGGCTAGCGGGGGGGCCGGGCACAGATACGCAGTATTTT. The full variable domain, in which reference TRBV7-6 and TRBJ2-3 provide the parts outside the CDR3, is GAGVSQSPRYKVTKRGQDVALRCDPISGHVSLYWYRQALGQGPEFLTYFNYEAQQDKSGLPNDRFSAERPEGSISTLTIQRTEQRDSAMYRCASSLGLAGGPGTDTQYFGPGTRLTVL.

With respect to this clone: At the DNA level, this CDR3 is encoded by other sequences in the same sample as well. This chain uses TRBV30 with TRBJ1-5; the D is unclear. Germline assignment: CDR1 GTSNPN and CDR2 SVGIG (reference sequence). V was pared by 3 bases and J by 2 bases, with 8 bases between. The CDR3 contains 13 residues. CDR3 sequence (DNA): TGTGCCTGGAGCCCCAGAGGCAATCAGCCCCAGCATTTT. This encodes CAWSPRGNQPQHF.

This rearrangement joins TRBV12-3 or TRBV12-4 to TRBJ2-3, with TRBD1 matching 7 bases. CDR3 length: 13 residues. With 0 bases clipped from V and 11 bases from J, the junction kept 5 bases outside the gene matches. Here the CDR3 reads CASSLATGWLQYF. As DNA, the CDR3 is TGTGCCAGCAGTTTAGCGACAGGGTGGTTGCAGTATTTT.

This chain uses TRBV24-1 with TRBJ1-2, with 7 nucleotides matching TRBD1. Per germline, CDR1 KGHDR and CDR2 SFDVKD. This CDR3 contains 13 residues. Trimming at V came to 3 bases and at J to 11 bases, leaving 8 bases not matched to a gene. CDR3 residues: CATSDPGTADYTF. The DNA of the CDR3 is TGTGCCACCAGTGATCCCGGGACAGCGGATTACACCTTC.

This chain uses TRBV7-2 with TRBJ1-4; TRBD1 is a possible D gene (5 bases). V was cut by 1 base and J by 10 bases, with 10 bases left in between. The length of the CDR3 is 13 residues. The germline V gene has CDR1 SGHTA and CDR2 FQGNSA. The CDR3 nucleotides are TGTGCCAGCAGCTTAGTTGAAAGGGGAAAACTGTTTTTT. Translation gives CASSLVERGKLFF.

In its sample, this clone was seen once. The chain is built from TRBV7-2 and TRBJ1-1; unclear D gene. The germline V gene encodes CDR1 SGHTA and CDR2 FQGNSA. V lost 2 bases, J lost 1 base, and 8 bases lay in between. The CDR3 runs to 14 residues. CDR3 sequence reads: CASSLPRANTEAFF. Written as DNA, the CDR3 is TGTGCCAGCAGCTTACCAAGGGCGAACACTGAAGCTTTCTTT.

The chain couples TRBV4-3 to TRBJ2-7; weak D call: TRBD1 (5 bases). CDR1 LGHNA and CDR2 YSLEER come from the germline V gene. V lost 3 bases and J lost 3, with 15 bases in between. CDR3 length equals 15 residues. The CDR3 DNA is TGCGCCAGCAGCCACCGTAGGCAGGGTCACTACGAGCAGTACTTC. It translates to CASSHRRQGHYEQYF.

The chain has TRBV9 and TRBJ2-3, with TRBD2 identical over 8 bases. CDR3 length: 15 residues. The germline V gene has CDR1 SGDLS and CDR2 YYNGEE. The V and J ends lost 2 bases and 0 bases, in that order; junction bases with no gene match: 2. CDR3 DNA: TGTGCCAGCAGCGTTAGCGGGGCCAGCACAGATACGCAGTATTTT. It codes for CASSVSGASTDTQYF.

The V and J genes are TRBV5-4 and TRBJ2-2; 15 nucleotides agree with TRBD2. The CDR3 contains 17 residues. Germline CDR1 SGHNT, CDR2 YYREEE (reference sequence). The V and J ends lost 4 bases and 5 bases, in that order; junction bases with no gene match: 6. CDR3 DNA: TGTGCCAGCAGCACGGGACTAGCGGGGGGAGAAACCGGGGAGCTGTTTTTT. Protein: CASSTGLAGGETGELFF.

The chain couples TRBV5-5 to TRBJ2-1, with TRBD2 matching 9 bases. Germline CDR1 is SGHKS and CDR2 is YYEKEE (reference sequence). The CDR3 runs to 18 residues. The ends lost 4 bases at V and 0 bases at J; junction bases unmatched: 11. This CDR3 reads CASSTPSGTVISYNEQFF. For the CDR3, the DNA is TGTGCCAGCAGCACTCCTAGCGGGACAGTCATCTCCTACAATGAGCAGTTCTTC.

The gene calls are TRBV5-8 and TRBJ2-7, with 7 nucleotides matching TRBD2. V trimming: 10 bases; J trimming: 6 bases; junction bases outside the gene matches: 16. Germline assignment: CDR1 SGHTS and CDR2 YDEGEE. This CDR3 region has 14 residues. The CDR3 is CASHGRGVLGEQYF. CDR3 coding DNA: TGTGCCTCCCATGGGAGGGGCGTTTTGGGCGAGCAGTACTTC.